One and the same sample provided the 23 T cell receptor beta chains below, sequenced in a study of neoadjuvant anti-PD-1 for oral cavity cancer (dated by TCRdb to about 2021). Per the publication, the time point label means: before neoadjuvant nivolumab. Library construction relied on the immunoSEQ multiplex PCR assay. Entries here come from immuneACCESS through TCRdb and include only in-frame sequences with V and J called. Some clones fail to appear in such tables; in the studies checked, an unresolved V gene covers under half of the shortfall, and the cause of the remainder is unknown. The sample table holds about 79,000 clones, of which around 83% were seen once. The biggest ten clones account for about 3.4% of the sample. The specimen comprised PBMCs, sampled before nivolumab (anti-PD-1) treatment. These receptors came from a person aged 35-79 years with oral cavity squamous cell carcinoma.

The V call is TRBV6-4, the J call TRBJ1-1; maybe TRBD1 (5 bases). The CDR3 runs 13 residues. The germline V gene has CDR1 MRHNA and CDR2 SNTAGT. V lost 4 bases and J 0 bases, leaving 6 bases between the germline ends. The CDR3 sequence is CASSVDMNTEAFF. DNA for the CDR3: TGTGCCAGCAGTGTGGACATGAACACTGAAGCTTTCTTT.

This chain uses TRBV27 with TRBJ2-5; 7 bases are a match to TRBD2. Germline CDR1 and CDR2: MNHEY and SMNVEV (reference sequence). The junction had 3 bases not matched to a gene; V was cut back by 5 bases and J by 0 bases. This CDR3 region has 14 residues. In nucleotides, the CDR3 is TGTGCCAGCAGTCGGACTAGTTACCAAGAGACCCAGTACTTC. Translation: CASSRTSYQETQYF.

This rearrangement joins TRBV19 to TRBJ1-1; weak D call: TRBD1 (5 bases). Germline CDR1 LNHDA, CDR2 SQIVND (reference sequence). V lost 7 bases and J lost 12, with 18 bases in between. The CDR3 length is 12 residues. The CDR3 sequence: CASTPGRTGTFF. In nucleotides, the CDR3 is TGTGCCAGTACCCCAGGGCGGACTGGGACTTTCTTT.

The chain combines TRBV7-9 with TRBJ2-7; either TRBD1 or TRBD2 may supply D (5 bases each). From germline, CDR1 is SEHNR and CDR2 FQNEAQ (reference sequence). Trimming removed 5 bases from V and 3 bases from J, with 17 bases in between. The CDR3 runs to 15 residues. CDR3 sequence (DNA): TGTGCCAGCAGCGGGACCGGTTTAAACTACTACGAGCAGTACTTC. Translating gives CASSGTGLNYYEQYF. Drawing the rest from reference TRBV7-9 and TRBJ2-7, the complete variable domain is DTGVSQNPRHKITKRGQNVTFRCDPISEHNRLYWYRQTLGQGPEFLTYFQNEAQLEKSRLLSDRFSAERPKGSFSTLEIQRTEQGDSAMYLCASSGTGLNYYEQYFGPGTRLTVT.

This clone was detected only once. V is TRBV29-1 and J is TRBJ2-2; 11 positions match TRBD2. Germline trimming cut 3 bases from V and 7 bases from J; bases unmatched to any gene: 4. The CDR3 runs to 14 residues. The germline V gene has CDR1 SQVTM and CDR2 ANQGSEA. DNA of the CDR3: TGCAGCGTTGACACTAGCGGGGGACGCGGGGAGCTGTTTTTT. Translation: CSVDTSGGRGELFF.

The chain recombines TRBV19 with TRBJ2-2; 7 bases align to TRBD1. Germline values: CDR1 LNHDA, CDR2 SQIVND (reference sequence). The CDR3 runs 17 residues. V shed 4 bases and J 4 bases; nucleotides not matched to a gene: 12. CDR3 protein: CASSTGTDPFSTGELFF. Here the CDR3 DNA reads TGTGCCAGTAGTACCGGGACAGATCCCTTTTCCACCGGGGAGCTGTTTTTT.

V is TRBV6-5 and J is TRBJ1-2; unclear D gene. This CDR3 contains 13 residues. V was shortened by 2 bases and J by 5 bases, with 9 bases between the two germline ends. The V gene's germline CDR1 is MNHEY and CDR2 SVGAGI. CDR3 protein: CASSYLLVYGYTF. The CDR3 DNA sequence: TGTGCCAGCAGTTACCTCTTGGTTTATGGCTACACCTTC.

CDR3 amino acids: CAISDSSSGNTIYF. CDR3 bases: TGTGCCATCAGTGACAGTAGCTCTGGAAACACCATATATTTT. The chain combines TRBV10-3 with TRBJ1-3; D not resolved. This CDR3 spans 14 amino acids. V shed 3 bases and J shed 0 bases, with 6 bases lying between them. From germline, CDR1 is ENHRY and CDR2 SYGVKD.

This sequence joins TRBV2 and TRBJ1-6; weak D call: TRBD1 (6 bases). The V end lost 7 bases, the J end lost 10 bases, and 20 bases lay between the germline ends. CDR3 length: 15 amino acids. CDR1 and CDR2 (germline): SNHLY, FYNNEI. Here the CDR3 DNA reads TGTGCCAGCATTCGCCTAGGGGGGGCGAACTCACCCCTCCACTTT. Translation gives CASIRLGGANSPLHF. Drawing the rest from reference TRBV2 and TRBJ1-6, the complete variable domain is EPEVTQTPSHQVTQMGQEVILRCVPISNHLYFYWYRQILGQKVEFLVSFYNNEISEKSEIFDDQFSVERPDGSNFTLKIRSTKLEDSAMYFCASIRLGGANSPLHFGNGTRLTVT.

The chain has TRBV10-3 and TRBJ2-5; perhaps TRBD1 as D (6 bases). This CDR3 is built from 11 residues. Germline V CDR1 and CDR2: ENHRY, SYGVKD. With 10 bases removed from V and 5 bases from J, the gap between germline ends came to 11 bases. CDR3 sequence reads: CATGQSETQYF. Here the CDR3 DNA reads TGTGCCACGGGACAATCGGAGACCCAGTACTTC.

This chain links TRBV5-6 with TRBJ2-7; 7 positions match TRBD1. V shed 5 bases, J shed 5 bases, and the junction held 13 bases outside the gene matches. Germline V gene sequence: CDR1 SGHDT, CDR2 YYEEEE. The CDR3 is 15 residues long. CDR3 in DNA: TGTGCCAGCAGGGTGACAGGGTCCCCCTCAGACGAGCAGTACTTC. Protein product: CASRVTGSPSDEQYF. The full variable domain, with the rest looked up from reference TRBV5-6 and TRBJ2-7, is DAGVTQSPTHLIKTRGQQVTLRCSPKSGHDTVSWYQQALGQGPQFIFQYYEEEERQRGNFPDRFSGHQFPNYSSELNVNALLLGDSALYLCASRVTGSPSDEQYFGPGTRLTVT.

This chain links TRBV2 with TRBJ1-4, with 7 bases lining up with TRBD1. The trim removed 4 bases at V and 7 bases at J, leaving 9 bases unmatched. The CDR3 consists of 15 residues. Germline assignment: CDR1 SNHLY and CDR2 FYNNEI. DNA of the CDR3: TGTGCCAGCAGTGCCCCCGACAGGGTGGGTGAAAAACTGTTTTTT. This translates into CASSAPDRVGEKLFF.

This chain connects TRBV5-1 to TRBJ2-3; D is possibly TRBD1 (7 bases). The CDR3 extends over 16 amino acids. V lost 9 bases and J lost 2, with 22 bases in between. CDR1 and CDR2 (germline): SGHRS, YFSETQ. The CDR3, as DNA: TGCGCCACAAACCTGGTTGCAGGGGGGCTCACAGATACGCAGTATTTT. This sequence encodes CATNLVAGGLTDTQYF.

This chain joins TRBV27 and TRBJ2-6, with a tentative D call TRBD1 (5 bases). Germline-derived CDR1 and CDR2 are MNHEY and SMNVEV (reference sequence). This CDR3 has 18 amino acids. V gave up 10 bases and J gave up 2 bases, with 24 bases separating them. As DNA, the CDR3 is TGTGCCACCTTACCCTCACAGGTCCAGGTCCCTGGGGCCAACGTCCTGACTTTC. Amino acids: CATLPSQVQVPGANVLTF.

The rearrangement uses TRBV5-6 and TRBJ2-3, with a possible D match to TRBD2 (6 bases). This CDR3 contains 17 residues. CDR1 is SGHDT and CDR2 is YYEEEE in the germline V gene. Trimming took off 2 bases at V and 5 bases at J, with 21 bases between the two ends. CDR3 sequence reads: CASSLSRGWRARDTQYF. CDR3 nucleotide sequence: TGTGCCAGCAGCTTATCTCGTGGCTGGAGGGCAAGAGATACGCAGTATTTT.

This clone was seen only a few times. The V gene is TRBV30, the J gene TRBJ1-3, with 8 positions matching TRBD1. Trimming at V came to 8 bases and at J to 2 bases, leaving 2 bases not matched to a gene. The CDR3 runs 12 residues. Germline assignment: CDR1 GTSNPN and CDR2 SVGIG (reference sequence). DNA of the CDR3: TGTGCCGGACAGGGCGCTGGAAACACCATATATTTT. Translating it yields CAGQGAGNTIYF.

This clone was found a few times. V and J are TRBV30 and TRBJ1-1, with 8 bases that match TRBD1. Germline lookup yields CDR1 GTSNPN and CDR2 SVGIG (reference sequence). V gave up 5 bases and J gave up 1 base; unmatched junction bases: 3. This CDR3 has 13 amino acids. Here the CDR3 DNA reads TGTGCCTGGGGGGGACAGGCGAACACTGAAGCTTTCTTT. Its translation is CAWGGQANTEAFF. Variable domain in full (rest from reference TRBV30 and TRBJ1-1): SQTIHQWPATLVQPVGSPLSLECTVEGTSNPNLYWYRQAAGRGLQLLFYSVGIGQISSEVPQNLSASRPQDRQFILSSKKLLLSDSGFYLCAWGGQANTEAFFGQGTRLTVV.

J is TRBJ1-1 and V is TRBV30; no definite D call. The V gene's germline CDR1 is GTSNPN and CDR2 SVGIG (reference sequence). Trimming took 8 bases from V and 0 from J, leaving 16 bases between them. The CDR3 totals 14 residues. The CDR3 nucleotides read TGTGCCCAGACCCTCTTAACAATGAACACTGAAGCTTTCTTT. It specifies CAQTLLTMNTEAFF.

The chain combines TRBV5-1 with TRBJ1-4; a weak D match, TRBD1 (5 bases). The CDR3 is 14 residues long. The germline V and J ends were trimmed by 0 bases and 3 bases, with 6 bases remaining between them. Per the germline V gene, CDR1 is SGHRS and CDR2 is YFSETQ. The DNA for the CDR3 is TGCGCCAGCAGCTTGGGAGGGGCTAATGAAAAACTGTTTTTT. Its protein is CASSLGGANEKLFF.

The CDR3 is CASSSGGRRDIQYF. For the CDR3, the DNA is TGCGCCAGCAGCTCTGGTGGGAGGCGGGACATTCAGTACTTC. The chain links TRBV5-1 to TRBJ2-4; the D gene is possibly TRBD2 (6 bases). Germline values: CDR1 SGHRS, CDR2 YFSETQ. Trimming left V 3 bases short and J 8 bases short, with 15 bases between. The CDR3 totals 14 residues.

This clone has a handful of counts. The CDR3, as DNA: TGTGCCAGCAGCTTAGGTTCAGACGGAAACACCATATATTTT. It is translated as CASSLGSDGNTIYF. V gene TRBV7-9 combines with J gene TRBJ1-3; D remains unclear. V lost 1 base and J 4 bases, leaving 8 bases between the germline ends. Germline values: CDR1 SEHNR, CDR2 FQNEAQ (reference sequence). The CDR3 runs to 14 residues.

The table lists this clone with a few counts. CDR3 in amino acids: CASSGGHEQYF. CDR3 coding DNA: TGTGCCAGCTCAGGGGGCCACGAGCAGTACTTC. The chain has TRBV18 and TRBJ2-7; D is perhaps TRBD1 (6 bases). This CDR3 has 11 residues. The V gene lost 5 bases and the J gene lost 5 bases, with 7 bases spanning the gap. The V gene's germline CDR1 is KGHSH and CDR2 LQKENI.

The genes are TRBV5-4 and TRBJ2-2; 9 nucleotides line up with TRBD1. This CDR3 contains 16 residues. CDR1 is SGHNT and CDR2 is YYREEE in the germline V gene (reference sequence). V was pared by 0 bases and J by 5 bases, with 5 bases of the junction left unmatched. The CDR3 sequence is CASSLAGQGRTGELFF. In DNA, the CDR3 is TGTGCCAGCAGCTTGGCGGGACAGGGCCGTACCGGGGAGCTGTTTTTT.